These T cell receptor beta chains were read from a single sample in a study of T cell responses to AZD1222 COVID-19 vaccine. Sequenced by immunoSEQ multiplex PCR; TCRdb stores in-frame clones only, minus some. The profile shows 77,000 or so clones, approximately 90% of them singletons. The material was peripheral blood, obtained on day 0 of AZD1222 vaccination. The receptors shown here come from an adult in good health. Each CDR3 is given with its conserved first and last residue. D genes are given only for firm matches. A row's size may be missing; if present it is once, few, many or a size class.

TRBJ1-5	.	.	TRBV6-4	TGTGCCAGCAGCGACGGGAACAACAGGGAGCTTCAGCCCCAGCATTTT	CASSDGNNRELQPQHF
TRBJ1-4	TRBD1	.	TRBV28	TGTGCCAGCAGTTTCCGGGACAGTTCAGCAACTAATGAAAAACTGTTTTTT	CASSFRDSSATNEKLFF
TRBJ2-7	TRBD2	few	TRBV7-8	TGTGCCAGCAGCGTTGCGGGAGGGCCAAATGAGGACTTC	CASSVAGGPNEDF
TRBJ2-5	.	.	TRBV5-6	TGTGCCAGCAGCGGGACCTTACAAGAGACCCAGTACTTC	CASSGTLQETQYF
TRBJ1-1	TRBD1	.	TRBV5-1	TGCGCCAGCAGCCAAATGGACAGGGGGTTGACTGAAGCTTTCTTT	CASSQMDRGLTEAFF
TRBJ1-5	.	.	TRBV19	TGTGCCAGTGCCGATGAGGGGTATAGCAATCAGCCCCAGCATTTT	CASADEGYSNQPQHF
TRBJ1-4	.	.	TRBV30	TGTGCCTGGAGTGTCCAGATAAATGAAAAACTGTTTTTT	CAWSVQINEKLFF
TRBJ2-7	.	.	TRBV4-1	TGCGCCAGCAGCCTTACCATCGGAGATACCTACGAGCAGTACTTC	CASSLTIGDTYEQYF
TRBJ1-1	.	.	TRBV11-2	TGTGCCAGCAGCCTAGCCCCCGGGGGGCGGGTGGGTGAAGCTTTCTTT	CASSLAPGGRVGEAFF
TRBJ2-7	.	.	TRBV7-9	TGTGCCAGCAGCTTCTTAGCGGTCGAGCAGTACTTC	CASSFLAVEQYF
TRBJ2-1	.	.	TRBV19	TGTGCCAGTAACAGGGCTTGGGCTTCCGATGAGCAGTTCTTC	CASNRAWASDEQFF
TRBJ1-2	.	.	TRBV5-6	TGTGCCAGCACCCCAGACGGGGGGCTCTATGGCTACACCTTC	CASTPDGGLYGYTF
TRBJ2-1	.	.	TRBV19	TGTGCCAGTAGGAGGACCAACAATGAGCAGTTCTTC	CASRRTNNEQFF
TRBJ2-1	.	.	TRBV7-3	TGTGCCAGCAGCATCATGGGGGGCAATGAGCAGTTCTTC	CASSIMGGNEQFF
TRBJ1-1	TRBD1	.	TRBV4-1	TGCGCCAGCAGCCAAGATCCTCCGACAGGGTTCAACACTGAAGCTTTCTTT	CASSQDPPTGFNTEAFF
TRBJ2-3	TRBD1	.	TRBV5-8	TGTGCCAGCAGCCAGGACAGGGGTACAGATACGCAGTATTTT	CASSQDRGTDTQYF
TRBJ2-7	.	.	TRBV28	TGTGCCAGCAGTTTATCCCAACGGGGGGAGCAGTACTTC	CASSLSQRGEQYF
TRBJ1-6	.	.	TRBV6-6	TGTGCCAGCAGTTACTCCTTAGACAGCCGAAATTCACCCCTCCACTTT	CASSYSLDSRNSPLHF
TRBJ1-2	.	few	TRBV3-1/TRBV3-2	TGTGCCAGCAGCCAAGATTCTCCCGGTAACTATGGCTACACCTTC	CASSQDSPGNYGYTF
TRBJ1-1	TRBD1	.	TRBV27	TGTGCCAGCAGTTTGTACAGGGGGAACACTGAAGCTTTCTTT	CASSLYRGNTEAFF
TRBJ2-1	TRBD1	.	TRBV13	TGTGCCACCTCCCCCTTAAGGACAGGGGAACCCCACAATGAGCAGTTCTTC	CATSPLRTGEPHNEQFF
TRBJ2-1	.	.	TRBV27	TGTGCCAGCAGTCACCTCTTAACCCACGAGCAAGGTGGGCTGGGTGAGCAGTTCTTC	CASSHLLTHEQGGLGEQFF
TRBJ2-2	TRBD1	.	TRBV3-1/TRBV3-2	TGTGCCAGCAGTACGACAGGGGCGAACACCGGGGAGCTGTTTTTT	CASSTTGANTGELFF
TRBJ2-7	.	.	TRBV7-9	TGTGCCAGCAGCTCCTACCTTTACGAGCAGTACTTC	CASSSYLYEQYF
TRBJ1-4	.	.	TRBV21-1	TGTGCCAGCAGCAAATGGGGACGGCTGGTTAATGAAAAACTGTTTTTT	CASSKWGRLVNEKLFF
TRBJ2-1	.	once	TRBV19	TGTGCCAGTACTGACGGGGGTGGTTACAATGAGCAGTTCTTC	CASTDGGGYNEQFF
TRBJ2-1	.	.	TRBV5-6	TGTGCCAGCAGCTTCGTGGGAGGCAATGAGCAGTTCTTC	CASSFVGGNEQFF
TRBJ2-2	.	.	TRBV5-1	TGCGCCAGCAGCGCGACTATGGGGGAGCTGTTTTTT	CASSATMGELFF
TRBJ2-7	.	.	TRBV7-9	TGTGCCAGCAGCCCCTCCCCGGCCTCCTACGAGCAGTACTTC	CASSPSPASYEQYF
TRBJ1-4	TRBD1	.	TRBV28	TGTGCCAGCAGCCCCGGACAGGGTGCTAATGAAAAACTGTTTTTT	CASSPGQGANEKLFF
TRBJ1-2	.	.	TRBV5-8	TGTGCCAGCAGCTTTGAAGGGCGGGCTGACTATGGCTACACCTTC	CASSFEGRADYGYTF